This record concerns one T cell receptor (beta chain) sequence. This sample stems from a study of shared clonotypes between healthy human individuals. Whole-study context: Ranging from 18 to 49 in age, donors were two women and three men.

Authors' data handling: Filtering differed, since immunoSEQ gave only junction sequences and no quality scores. Produced via immunoSEQ multiplex PCR; TCRdb's table is partial and in-frame only. V, J and clone size reflect that table, while D and trimming were determined from the DNA. The table lists 450,000 to 500,000 clones, about 78% of them singletons. HIV-negative, healthy adults without recent acute infections or vaccinations were the donors. The CDR3 totals 17 residues. CDR1 SGHTA and CDR2 FQGNSA come from the germline V gene. Trimming cost V 6 bases and J 4 bases; bases outside gene matches: 12.

The chain is built from TRBV7-2 and TRBJ2-2; 9 positions match TRBD2. Sequenced input: PBMCs. The sequence came from a woman in her 40s in good health. Some clones in this sample may be carry-over from other donors' samples. The CDR3, as DNA: TGTGCCAGCAGACCTCGTCCCGGGACTAGCTCCACCGGGGAGCTGTTTTTT. Protein sequence: CASRPRPGTSSTGELFF.